These 16 T cell receptor beta chains originate from one sample sequenced in a study of shared clonotypes between healthy human individuals. Some clones are missing from TCRdb's copy, which holds only in-frame ones; the method was immunoSEQ multiplex PCR. The sample yields hundreds of thousands of clones, around 75% seen once. Source material: PBMCs. The receptors derive from a woman between 40 and 50 years old in good health. Some clones in this sample may be carry-over from other donors' samples.

This clone was observed a few times. The chain has TRBV6-1 and TRBJ2-7, with TRBD1 identical over 10 bases. The CDR3 totals 16 residues. Trimming removed 1 base from V and 1 base from J; junction bases left unmatched: 4. Germline V lookup: CDR1 MNHNS, CDR2 SASEGT. The CDR3 bases are TGTGCCAGCAGTGAAGTCCCGGGACAGGGGTCCTACGAGCAGTACTTC. Protein sequence: CASSEVPGQGSYEQYF.

J is TRBJ2-7 and V is TRBV6-4; TRBD2 might be the D (5 bases). There are 14 residues in the CDR3. Germline loops: CDR1 MRHNA, CDR2 SNTAGT. Trimming left V 3 bases short and J 0 bases short, with 9 bases between. CDR3 DNA sequence: TGTGCCAGCAGTGAAGCGGAGAGCTCCTACGAGCAGTACTTC. This codes for CASSEAESSYEQYF.

The chain links TRBV7-6 to TRBJ2-7, with TRBD2 matching 7 bases. The germline V gene has CDR1 SGHVS and CDR2 FNYEAQ. Losses at the gene ends were 0 bases for V and 2 bases for J; bases not matched to a gene: 10. This CDR3 spans 17 amino acids. In DNA, the CDR3 is TGTGCCAGCAGCTTAGCCTTTGCCTCTAGCGGCACCTACGAGCAGTACTTC. This gives the protein CASSLAFASSGTYEQYF.

V gene TRBV7-3 combines with J gene TRBJ2-1; D possibly uses TRBD1 or TRBD2 (5 bases each). The CDR3 has 17 residues. Trimming left V 1 base short and J 4 bases short, with 17 bases between. Germline V lookup: CDR1 SGHTA, CDR2 FQGTGA. This CDR3 reads CASSLNAGANSYNEQFF. Written as DNA, the CDR3 is TGTGCCAGCAGCTTAAATGCCGGGGCCAACTCATACAATGAGCAGTTCTTC.

The chain uses TRBV29-1 and TRBJ1-1; D possibly corresponds to TRBD1 (5 bases). CDR1 is SQVTM, CDR2 ANQGSEA, per germline. Between the trimmed V and J ends, which lost 1 base and 2 bases, there was a span of 11 bases. The CDR3 spans 14 residues. CDR3 protein: CSVEGRARNTEAFF. CDR3 nucleotides: TGCAGCGTTGAAGGCAGGGCGAGAAACACTGAAGCTTTCTTT.

The V call is TRBV10-2, the J call TRBJ2-2; 8 bases agree with TRBD1. CDR3 length equals 15 residues. Germline V gene lookup returns CDR1 WSHSY and CDR2 SAAADI. Germline trimming cut 3 bases from V and 2 bases from J; bases unmatched to any gene: 2. CDR3 sequence reads: CASSEGTGNTGELFF. In DNA, the CDR3 is TGCGCCAGCAGTGAAGGGACAGGAAACACCGGGGAGCTGTTTTTT.

The rearrangement links TRBV5-1 to TRBJ1-4; a possible D gene is TRBD1 (5 bases). V was clipped by 0 bases and J by 3 bases, with 12 bases between them. Looked up from germline, CDR1 is SGHRS and CDR2 is YFSETQ. The CDR3 has 16 amino acids. The chain's CDR3 is CASSLGWGTSNEKLFF. CDR3 bases: TGCGCCAGCAGCTTGGGATGGGGCACATCTAATGAAAAACTGTTTTTT. Full variable domain (rest looked up from reference TRBV5-1 and TRBJ1-4): KAGVTQTPRYLIKTRGQQVTLSCSPISGHRSVSWYQQTPGQGLQFLFEYFSETQRNKGNFPGRFSGRQFSNSRSEMNVSTLELGDSALYLCASSLGWGTSNEKLFFGSGTQLSVL.

The rearrangement uses TRBV10-3 and TRBJ1-5, with no clear D. V was trimmed by 6 bases and J by 4 bases, leaving 16 bases between them. Germline V CDR1 and CDR2: ENHRY, SYGVKD. The CDR3 is 15 amino acids. In nucleotides, the CDR3 is TGTGCCATCAGCCCCGACCTCCCTGGTAATCAGCCCCAGCATTTT. It codes for CAISPDLPGNQPQHF.

This chain joins TRBV5-4 and TRBJ2-2; 11 bases map to TRBD2. Germline V gene sequence: CDR1 SGHNT, CDR2 YYREEE (reference sequence). Trimming at V came to 6 bases and at J to 2 bases, leaving 6 bases not matched to a gene. The CDR3 has 16 residues. The DNA of the CDR3 is TGTGCCAGCACTCTGGGGACTAGCGGAAACACCGGGGAGCTGTTTTTT. Its protein product is CASTLGTSGNTGELFF.

This rearrangement joins TRBV19 to TRBJ1-3, with a tentative D call TRBD1 (5 bases). CDR3 size: 14 residues. V was trimmed by 7 bases and J by 1 base, leaving 11 bases between them. Germline CDR1 is LNHDA and CDR2 is SQIVND (reference sequence). CDR3 bases: TGTGCCAGTACCCAACAGGAGTCTGGAAACACCATATATTTT. This encodes CASTQQESGNTIYF. The full variable domain, rest sourced from reference TRBV19 and TRBJ1-3, is DGGITQSPKYLFRKEGQNVTLSCEQNLNHDAMYWYRQDPGQGLRLIYYSQIVNDFQKGDIAEGYSVSREKKESFPLTVTSAQKNPTAFYLCASTQQESGNTIYFGEGSWLTVV.

The CDR3 is CASSEDRGYQPQHF. The CDR3 coding sequence is TGTGCCAGCAGCGAGGACAGGGGTTATCAGCCCCAGCATTTT. V gene TRBV2 combines with J gene TRBJ1-5; 9 positions match TRBD1. The CDR3 length is 14 residues. V was clipped by 6 bases and J by 5 bases; unmatched bases: 5. The germline V gene encodes CDR1 SNHLY and CDR2 FYNNEI.

This rearrangement joins TRBV30 to TRBJ2-3, with a possible D match to TRBD2 (5 bases). Germline CDR1 GTSNPN, CDR2 SVGIG (reference sequence). V shed 4 bases and J shed 3 bases, with 8 bases lying between them. The CDR3 totals 12 residues. CDR3 amino acids: CAWMGVTDTQYF. CDR3 in DNA: TGTGCCTGGATGGGAGTGACAGATACGCAGTATTTT.

V usage is TRBV18 and J usage is TRBJ2-5, with D hard to call. Trimming shortened V by 6 bases and J by 5 bases, and 13 bases separated the two germline ends. Germline CDR1 KGHSH, CDR2 LQKENI. The CDR3 loop spans 13 amino acids. CDR3 sequence (DNA): TGTGCCAGCTCCCCTAGTCACGGGGAGACCCAGTACTTC. Its protein is CASSPSHGETQYF.

The V call is TRBV21-1, the J call TRBJ2-5; TRBD2 is taken as the D call from the table, unchecked against the DNA. TRBV21-1 has pseudogene status. This CDR3 has 17 residues. The CDR3: CASSRGLGRTREETQYF. CDR3 nucleotides: TGTGCCAGCAGCAGGGGCCTCGGGAGAACTCGAGAAGAGACCCAGTACTTC.

The gene calls are TRBV9 and TRBJ2-1, with 7 positions matching TRBD2. The germline V gene encodes CDR1 SGDLS and CDR2 YYNGEE. The junction had 4 bases not matched to a gene; V was cut back by 1 base and J by 0 bases. The CDR3 has 16 residues. CDR3 in DNA: TGTGCCAGCAGCGTATTGCCTAGCGGCTCCTACAATGAGCAGTTCTTC. It is translated as CASSVLPSGSYNEQFF.

The rearrangement uses TRBV6-6 and TRBJ2-1; possibly TRBD2 for D (6 bases). The CDR3 length is 13 residues. The germline V gene has CDR1 MNHNY and CDR2 SVGAGI (reference sequence). Trimming left V 5 bases short and J 5 bases short, with 10 bases between. The CDR3 is CASSEGLHNEQFF. In DNA, the CDR3 is TGTGCCAGCAGTGAGGGACTCCACAATGAGCAGTTCTTC.